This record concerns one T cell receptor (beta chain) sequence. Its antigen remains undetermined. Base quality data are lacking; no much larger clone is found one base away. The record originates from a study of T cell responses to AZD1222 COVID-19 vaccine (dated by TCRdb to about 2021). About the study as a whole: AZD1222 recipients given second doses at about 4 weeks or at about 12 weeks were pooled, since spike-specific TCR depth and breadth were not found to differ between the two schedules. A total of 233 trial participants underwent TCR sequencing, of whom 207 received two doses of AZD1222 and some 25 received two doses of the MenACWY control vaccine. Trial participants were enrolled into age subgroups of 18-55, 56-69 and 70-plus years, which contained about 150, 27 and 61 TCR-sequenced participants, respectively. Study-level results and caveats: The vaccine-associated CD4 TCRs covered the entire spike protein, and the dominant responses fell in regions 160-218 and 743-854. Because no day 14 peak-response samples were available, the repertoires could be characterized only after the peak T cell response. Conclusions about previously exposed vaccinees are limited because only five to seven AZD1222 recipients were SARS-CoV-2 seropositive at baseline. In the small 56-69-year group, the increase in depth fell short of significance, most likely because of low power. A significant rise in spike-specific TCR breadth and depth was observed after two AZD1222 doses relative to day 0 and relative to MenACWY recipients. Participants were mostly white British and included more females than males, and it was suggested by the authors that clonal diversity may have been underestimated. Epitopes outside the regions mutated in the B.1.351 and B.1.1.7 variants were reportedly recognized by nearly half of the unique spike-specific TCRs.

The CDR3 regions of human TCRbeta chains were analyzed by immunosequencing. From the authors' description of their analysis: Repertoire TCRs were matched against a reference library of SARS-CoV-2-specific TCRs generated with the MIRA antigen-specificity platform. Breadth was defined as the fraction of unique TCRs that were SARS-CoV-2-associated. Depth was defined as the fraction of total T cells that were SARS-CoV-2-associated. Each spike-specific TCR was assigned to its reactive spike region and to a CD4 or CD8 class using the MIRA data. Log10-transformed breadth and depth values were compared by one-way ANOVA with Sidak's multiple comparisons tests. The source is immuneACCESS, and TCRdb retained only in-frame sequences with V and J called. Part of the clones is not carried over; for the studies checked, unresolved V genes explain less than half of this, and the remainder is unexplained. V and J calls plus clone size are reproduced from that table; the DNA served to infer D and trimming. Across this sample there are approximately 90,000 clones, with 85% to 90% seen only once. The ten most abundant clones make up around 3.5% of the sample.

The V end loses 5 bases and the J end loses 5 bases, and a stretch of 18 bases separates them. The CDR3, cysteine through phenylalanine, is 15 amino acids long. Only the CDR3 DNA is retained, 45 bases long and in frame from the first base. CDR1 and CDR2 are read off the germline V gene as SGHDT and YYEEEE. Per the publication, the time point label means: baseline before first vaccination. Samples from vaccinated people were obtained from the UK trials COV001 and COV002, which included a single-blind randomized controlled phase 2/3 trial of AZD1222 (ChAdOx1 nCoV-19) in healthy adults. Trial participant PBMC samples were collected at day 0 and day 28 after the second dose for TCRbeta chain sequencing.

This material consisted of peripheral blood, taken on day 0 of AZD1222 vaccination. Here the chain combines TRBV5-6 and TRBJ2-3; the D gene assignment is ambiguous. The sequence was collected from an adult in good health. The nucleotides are TGTGCCAGCAGTGTCCTAGAAAGTTGGTTAGATACGCAGTATTTT. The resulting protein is CASSVLESWLDTQYF.